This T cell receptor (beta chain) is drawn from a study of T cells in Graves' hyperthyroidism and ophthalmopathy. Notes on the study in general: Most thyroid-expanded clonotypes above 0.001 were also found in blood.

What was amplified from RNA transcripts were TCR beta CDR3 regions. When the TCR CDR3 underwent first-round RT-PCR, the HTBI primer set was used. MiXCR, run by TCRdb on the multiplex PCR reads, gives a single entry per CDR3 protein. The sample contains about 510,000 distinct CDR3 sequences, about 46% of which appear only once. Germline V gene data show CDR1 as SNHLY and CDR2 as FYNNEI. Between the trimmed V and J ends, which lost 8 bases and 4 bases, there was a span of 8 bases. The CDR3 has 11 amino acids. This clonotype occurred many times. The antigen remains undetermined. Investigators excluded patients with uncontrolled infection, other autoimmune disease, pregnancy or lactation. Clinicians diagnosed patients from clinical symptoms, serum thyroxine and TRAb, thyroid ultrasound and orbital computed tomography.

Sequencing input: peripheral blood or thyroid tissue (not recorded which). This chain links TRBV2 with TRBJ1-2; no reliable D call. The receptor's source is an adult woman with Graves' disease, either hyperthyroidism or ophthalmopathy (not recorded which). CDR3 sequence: CASGQVYGYTF. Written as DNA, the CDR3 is TGTGCCAGCGGGCAGGTCTATGGCTACACCTTC.